Listed here are 14 T cell receptor beta chains from one sample, sequenced in a study of T cells in localized non-small cell lung cancer. The method was immunoSEQ multiplex PCR; TCRdb's version includes in-frame clones alone and lacks a portion of them. This table holds under 70,000 clones, roughly 85% found once. Sequencing used peripheral blood, obtained before any cancer treatment. Receptor source: a woman aged 35 to 70 with stage I lung adenocarcinoma.

This chain joins TRBV11-3 and TRBJ2-5; 7 bases are shared with TRBD2. The CDR3 has 15 amino acids. J was trimmed by 5 bases and V by 5 bases; bases with no gene match: 11. The germline V gene has CDR1 SGHNT and CDR2 YENEEA. For the CDR3, the DNA is TGTGCCAGCAGCCTAAGTGCGGGGGACGGGGAGACCCAGTACTTC. Protein product: CASSLSAGDGETQYF.

Regarding this clone: Germline and junction disagree at one end, which may indicate a read error. This chain connects TRBV20-1 to TRBJ1-2; D gene uncertain. This CDR3 is 9 amino acids long. Germline V gene data show CDR1 as DFQATT and CDR2 as SNEGSKA (reference sequence). DNA of the CDR3: TGCAGTGCTAAATATGGCTACACCTTC. Protein sequence: CSAKYGYTF.

CDR3 residues: CASSQGQKNTEAFF. The CDR3 DNA is TGTGCCAGCTCACAGGGACAGAAGAACACTGAAGCTTTCTTT. This chain links TRBV18 with TRBJ1-1, with 7 bases fitting TRBD1. The ends lost 4 bases at V and 1 base at J; junction bases unmatched: 3. This CDR3 is built from 14 residues. The germline CDR1 and CDR2 sequences are KGHSH and LQKENI.

J is TRBJ1-1 and V is TRBV28; D is unresolved. There are 12 residues in the CDR3. V was trimmed by 6 bases and J by 10 bases, leaving 15 bases between them. Looked up from germline, CDR1 is MDHEN and CDR2 is SYDVKM. CDR3 sequence (DNA): TGTGCCAGCAGCTCCGGCTGGGCGGGAGCTTTCTTT. Translating it yields CASSSGWAGAFF.

The J gene is TRBJ1-2, the V gene TRBV5-5; D is possibly TRBD1 (5 bases). Germline V lookup: CDR1 SGHKS, CDR2 YYEKEE (reference sequence). With 1 base removed from V and 7 bases from J, the gap between germline ends came to 11 bases. CDR3 length equals 13 residues. DNA for the CDR3: TGTGCCAGCAGCTTGACCCCGAGGGGTGGCTACACCTTC. Encoded protein: CASSLTPRGGYTF. The full variable domain, rest sourced from reference TRBV5-5 and TRBJ1-2, is DAGVTQSPTHLIKTRGQQVTLRCSPISGHKSVSWYQQVLGQGPQFIFQYYEKEERGRGNFPDRFSARQFPNYSSELNVNALLLGDSALYLCASSLTPRGGYTFGSGTRLTVV.

The chain has TRBV5-6 and TRBJ2-3, with 7 bases aligning to TRBD2. Germline trimming cut 7 bases from V and 2 bases from J; bases unmatched to any gene: 16. The germline V gene has CDR1 SGHDT and CDR2 YYEEEE. The CDR3 runs 17 residues. CDR3 sequence reads: CASLARGGVKVTDTQYF. Written as DNA, the CDR3 is TGTGCCAGCTTAGCCCGTGGGGGGGTGAAAGTCACAGATACGCAGTATTTT.

V gene TRBV11-1 combines with J gene TRBJ2-5; D may be TRBD2 (6 bases). Between the trimmed V and J ends, which lost 5 bases and 5 bases, there was a span of 12 bases. Germline V lookup: CDR1 SGHAT, CDR2 FQDESV (reference sequence). The CDR3 runs to 13 residues. The CDR3 protein is CASSPVAVETQYF. CDR3 DNA sequence: TGTGCCAGCAGCCCAGTAGCGGTGGAGACCCAGTACTTC. Filled out from reference TRBV11-1 and TRBJ2-5, the complete variable domain reads EAEVAQSPRYKITEKSQAVAFWCDPISGHATLYWYRQILGQGPELLVQFQDESVVDDSQLPKDRFSAERLKGVDSTLKIQPAELGDSAMYLCASSPVAVETQYFGPGTRLLVL.

The chain has TRBV30 and TRBJ1-2, with a weak D call TRBD1 (6 bases). Germline V gene data show CDR1 as GTSNPN and CDR2 as SVGIG (reference sequence). The germline V and J ends were trimmed by 2 bases and 4 bases, with 14 bases remaining between them. The CDR3 has 14 amino acids. CDR3 in amino acids: CAWSTTGRRYGYTF. CDR3 nucleotides: TGTGCCTGGAGTACTACAGGGAGGCGCTATGGCTACACCTTC.

This clone ranks as medium-sized (0.01 to 0.1%). This chain connects TRBV7-9 to TRBJ1-2, with 12 positions matching TRBD1. Trimming took 5 bases from V and 4 from J; bases not matched to a gene: 5. The CDR3 totals 15 residues. CDR1 is SEHNR and CDR2 is FQNEAQ in the germline V gene (reference sequence). CDR3 DNA: TGTGCCAGCAGCCCTGGGACAGGGGGCCCCTATGGCTACACCTTC. This codes for CASSPGTGGPYGYTF.

The chain recombines TRBV19 with TRBJ2-7, with a weak D call TRBD2 (5 bases). The CDR3 loop spans 13 amino acids. Per the germline V gene, CDR1 is LNHDA and CDR2 is SQIVND (reference sequence). V was clipped by 5 bases and J by 3 bases, with 11 bases between them. The CDR3 reads CASSVSGIYEQYF. DNA for the CDR3: TGTGCCAGTAGTGTCTCCGGGATCTACGAGCAGTACTTC.

The rearrangement joins TRBV7-2 to TRBJ2-3; D is possibly TRBD2 (6 bases). This CDR3 has 17 amino acids. Germline assignment: CDR1 SGHTA and CDR2 FQGNSA. V dropped 0 bases and J dropped 3 bases, with 16 bases sitting between them. The CDR3 bases are TGTGCCAGCAGCTTAGCGCCACTACCCGGGGGTACAGATACGCAGTATTTT. It codes for CASSLAPLPGGTDTQYF.

The V gene is TRBV27, the J gene TRBJ1-5, with no clear D. Trimming took 6 bases from V and 8 from J, leaving 11 bases between them. CDR1 and CDR2 from the germline V gene are MNHEY and SMNVEV (reference sequence). This CDR3 is built from 12 residues. The CDR3 DNA follows: TGTGCCAGCAGCCCGTATGGGGAGCCCCAGCATTTT. The encoded protein is CASSPYGEPQHF.

The CDR3 spells CASSEGTYEQYF. The CDR3 nucleotides are TGCGCCAGCAGTGAGGGGACCTACGAGCAGTACTTC. This chain connects TRBV23-1 to TRBJ2-7; TRBD1 or TRBD2 may be the D gene (5 bases each). TRBV23-1 is marked as an open reading frame, function uncertain. The CDR3 consists of 12 residues. The germline V and J ends were trimmed by 5 bases and 2 bases, with 7 bases remaining between them.

This sequence joins TRBV2 and TRBJ1-3; 8 positions match TRBD1. V was clipped by 5 bases and J by 3 bases; unmatched bases: 9. From germline, CDR1 is SNHLY and CDR2 FYNNEI. The CDR3 length is 16 residues. The CDR3 reads CASSREDRASGNTIYF. The CDR3 coding sequence is TGTGCCAGCAGTCGCGAGGACAGGGCGAGTGGAAACACCATATATTTT.